This T cell receptor beta chain was recovered during a study of cytomegalovirus exposure and HLA in healthy donors. Study-wide results and caveats: With later analysis, a missense DCLRE1C variant became linked to TCR beta V- and J-gene trimming. TCR association rates varied by HLA locus in a later analysis, with DRB1 highest and HLA-C lowest. TCR beta V segments were, for the most part, productive about 87% or about 30% of the time in an earlier analysis.

Looked up from germline, CDR1 is LNHDA and CDR2 is SQIVND (reference sequence). The CDR3 runs 12 residues. Germline trimming cut 10 bases from V and 10 bases from J; bases unmatched to any gene: 7. About this clone: Its antigen is unknown.

The PCR employed 60 Vbeta primers together with 13 Jbeta primers. Clones were read by immunoSEQ multiplex PCR, and TCRdb kept only the in-frame ones, dropping some. In the table there are about 110,000 clones, approximately 79% of which are singletons. The TCR comes from a man between 25 and 39 years old in good health and CMV-seropositive. V is TRBV19 and J is TRBJ1-6; 7 bases match TRBD1. The sequenced material came from PBMCs. Written as DNA, the CDR3 is TGTGCCACACAGGGGTTAGGATCACCCCTCCACTTT. Protein sequence: CATQGLGSPLHF.